This T cell receptor beta chain was retrieved from a study of blood T cell repertoires in COVID-19. At the level of the study: The study drew acute and convalescent COVID-19 samples from the United States, Italy and Spain. In each case, the material was cDNA or gDNA derived from T cells, B-cell-depleted T cells, or PBMCs.

The ends lost 4 bases at V and 7 bases at J; junction bases unmatched: 14. The CDR3 is made up of 17 amino acids. CDR1 and CDR2 from the germline V gene are SGHVS and FNYEAQ. Per the authors' pipeline: Amplification of reference gene primers provided the estimated nucleated cell counts. The method was immunoSEQ multiplex PCR; TCRdb's version includes in-frame clones alone and lacks a portion of them. That table is the source of V, J and clone size, and D and trimming were worked out from the DNA. Of 50,000 or so clones listed, roughly 79% are singletons. The source is a woman in her fifties or sixties with acute or convalescent COVID-19. Sample: peripheral blood. This chain connects TRBV7-6 to TRBJ1-5, with TRBD1 matching over 9 bases. This chain's CDR3 is CASSSYPGGQGQQPQHF. In DNA, the CDR3 is TGTGCCAGCAGCTCCTACCCTGGGGGACAGGGACAACAGCCCCAGCATTTT.